This T cell receptor beta chain was captured in a study of CXCR3-negative and CXCR3-positive naive CD8 T cells. 300,000 cells per CD8+ T cell subset were flow-sorted in triplicate. Preparation of TRB cDNA libraries relied on 5' RACE carrying UMI labels. TCRdb re-called the 5' RACE reads and gives one entry per CDR3 protein, without DNA. Its listing shows about 62,000 distinct CDR3 sequences. Germline CDR1 SQVTM, CDR2 ANQGSEA. The CDR3 runs 12 residues. The V gene is TRBV29-1, the J gene TRBJ2-7; TCRdb returns TRBD1, unconfirmable since there is no DNA. The TCR originated in a human donor in good health. Some clones in this sample may be carry-over from other donors' samples. The sequenced sample was naive CXCR3- CD8+ T cells from blood. Subset indicated: CD45RO-CCR7+CD27+CD95- naive CD8+ T cells lacking CXCR3 (TNR3-). The CDR3 protein is CSVVAGDYEQYF.